Below, 32 T cell receptor beta chains from the same sample are listed, as sequenced in a study of OX40 agonist ivuxolimab in advanced cancers. Libraries were constructed by the immunoSEQ multiplex PCR assay. TCRdb obtained this table from immuneACCESS and retained in-frame rearrangements with V and J assigned. These tables miss some clones; where compared with another copy, unresolved V genes account for less than half of the shortfall, and the remainder is unexplained. The table for this sample lists about 93,000 clones; around nine tenths of them were counted only once. In total, the top ten clones hold around 2.5% of the sample. The sample was CD4+ or CD8+ T cells sorted from blood, taken in a trial of the OX40 agonist ivuxolimab. These receptors were obtained from an adult with an advanced solid tumor such as melanoma, head and neck, liver or kidney cancer.

The chain is built from TRBV30 and TRBJ2-3; possible D gene TRBD1, 6 bases. The CDR3 has 16 amino acids. V was pared by 3 bases and J by 5 bases, with 21 bases between. Germline V gene sequence: CDR1 GTSNPN, CDR2 SVGIG (reference sequence). The chain's CDR3 is CAWRAPGTYRGDTQYF. As DNA, the CDR3 is TGTGCCTGGAGGGCACCCGGGACATATCGGGGAGATACGCAGTATTTT.

The chain employs TRBV28 and TRBJ1-5; a possible D gene is TRBD1 (5 bases). The CDR3 totals 14 residues. With 7 bases removed from V and 7 bases from J, the gap between germline ends came to 17 bases. The germline CDR1 and CDR2 sequences are MDHEN and SYDVKM. CDR3 region: CASNVPQRGQPQHF. In DNA form, the CDR3 reads TGTGCCAGCAATGTACCCCAAAGGGGACAGCCCCAGCATTTT.

V and J are TRBV9 and TRBJ2-2; D might be TRBD2 (6 bases). This CDR3 is built from 15 residues. V was trimmed by 0 bases and J by 10 bases, leaving 16 bases between them. The germline CDR1 and CDR2 sequences are SGDLS and YYNGEE. CDR3 DNA: TGTGCCAGCAGCGTAGAAGAGCGGGCGTTCGTGGAGCTGTTTTTT. Translation gives CASSVEERAFVELFF.

This clone was observed once. This chain connects TRBV7-2 to TRBJ2-1, with a weak D call TRBD2 (6 bases). CDR3 length equals 13 residues. Germline V gives CDR1 SGHTA, CDR2 FQGNSA. V was clipped by 2 bases and J by 7 bases, with 9 bases between them. CDR3 nucleotide sequence: TGTGCCAGCAGCTTAAGCCGGGGGAATGAGCAGTTCTTC. Encoded protein: CASSLSRGNEQFF. Supplemented by reference TRBV7-2 and TRBJ2-1, the full variable domain reads GAGVSQSPSNKVTEKGKDVELRCDPISGHTALYWYRQSLGQGLEFLIYFQGNSAPDKSGLPSDRFSAERTGGSVSTLTIQRTQQEDSAVYLCASSLSRGNEQFFGPGTRLTVL.

The CDR3 reads CASSLGSFTNQPQHF. The CDR3 DNA reads TGTGCCAGCAGCTTAGGCAGCTTCACTAATCAGCCCCAGCATTTT. The chain recombines TRBV7-9 with TRBJ1-5; D is undetermined. The V gene's germline CDR1 is SEHNR and CDR2 FQNEAQ (reference sequence). V lost 1 base, J lost 4 bases, and 11 bases lay in between. The CDR3 is 15 residues long.

The rearrangement uses TRBV5-1 and TRBJ2-3, with D tentatively TRBD2 (6 bases). V lost 1 base to trimming and J lost 0 bases, with 9 bases between them. CDR3 length: 15 amino acids. The germline CDR1 and CDR2 sequences are SGHRS and YFSETQ. The CDR3 region has the DNA TGCGCCAGCAGCTTGACCGGGGGAAGCACAGATACGCAGTATTTT. As protein: CASSLTGGSTDTQYF. Filled out from reference TRBV5-1 and TRBJ2-3, the complete variable domain reads KAGVTQTPRYLIKTRGQQVTLSCSPISGHRSVSWYQQTPGQGLQFLFEYFSETQRNKGNFPGRFSGRQFSNSRSEMNVSTLELGDSALYLCASSLTGGSTDTQYFGPGTRLTVL.

CDR3 coding DNA: TGTGCCTGGAGTCCCCCTGCAAAATCCTACAATGAGCAGTTCTTC. Protein: CAWSPPAKSYNEQFF. The V call is TRBV30, the J call TRBJ2-1, with no clear D. The V gene lost 2 bases and the J gene lost 1 base, with 12 bases spanning the gap. The CDR3 length is 15 residues. Germline CDR1 and CDR2: GTSNPN and SVGIG (reference sequence).

CDR3 in amino acids: CASSSRTGSTEAFF. The CDR3 DNA reads as TGTGCCAGTAGTTCCCGGACAGGGAGCACTGAAGCTTTCTTT. This chain links TRBV19 with TRBJ1-1; 8 positions match TRBD1. The germline V gene encodes CDR1 LNHDA and CDR2 SQIVND (reference sequence). The CDR3 totals 14 residues. V was clipped by 5 bases and J by 4 bases; unmatched bases: 6.

The rearrangement links TRBV7-2 to TRBJ2-7, with TRBD2 identical over 15 bases. This CDR3 contains 19 residues. CDR1 is SGHTA and CDR2 is FQGNSA in the germline V gene. V dropped 4 bases and J dropped 9; count of bases not matched to a gene: 19. CDR3 bases: TGTGCCAGCAGCTCCTACTTCGGGACTAGCGGGAGGTTTATCGCTCGGCAGTACTTC. Translation: CASSSYFGTSGRFIARQYF.

The genes are TRBV7-2 and TRBJ2-2; D unclear. Germline values: CDR1 SGHTA, CDR2 FQGNSA. Trimming cost V 5 bases and J 6 bases, with 13 bases left between them. The CDR3 runs to 14 residues. For the CDR3, the DNA is TGTGCCAGCAGCACACCGGGTTTGGCCGGGGAGCTGTTTTTT. This sequence encodes CASSTPGLAGELFF.

The V gene is TRBV7-8, the J gene TRBJ1-1; the D is unclear. Trimming removed 5 bases from V and 0 bases from J, with 10 bases in between. The germline V gene encodes CDR1 SGHVS and CDR2 FQNEAQ. CDR3 length equals 14 residues. In nucleotides, the CDR3 is TGTGCCAGCAGCCAAGGAGAGGTGAACACTGAAGCTTTCTTT. Its protein is CASSQGEVNTEAFF.

This sequence joins TRBV18 and TRBJ2-4, with D perhaps TRBD1 (6 bases). Trimming stripped 0 bases from V and 15 bases from J, with 18 bases between. The CDR3 covers 14 residues. Per germline, CDR1 KGHSH and CDR2 LQKENI. CDR3 DNA: TGTGCCAGCTCACCACCGACAGGAGCCGCGAAAACGTACTTC. This codes for CASSPPTGAAKTYF.

V usage is TRBV7-8 and J usage is TRBJ1-5, with D maybe TRBD1 (5 bases). Germline CDR1 SGHVS, CDR2 FQNEAQ. The CDR3 consists of 15 residues. Trimming took off 2 bases at V and 0 bases at J, with 8 bases between the two ends. This CDR3 is CASSLMGPSNQPQHF. For the CDR3, the DNA is TGTGCCAGCAGCTTAATGGGGCCTAGCAATCAGCCCCAGCATTTT. The entire variable domain, with the rest obtained from reference TRBV7-8 and TRBJ1-5, is as follows: GAGVSQSPRYKVAKRGQDVALRCDPISGHVSLFWYQQALGQGPEFLTYFQNEAQLDKSGLPSDRFFAERPEGSVSTLKIQRTQQEDSAVYLCASSLMGPSNQPQHFGDGTRLSIL.

Only one count was recorded for this clone. The chain couples TRBV7-2 to TRBJ2-7, with TRBD2 matching 8 bases. The CDR3 runs 14 residues. The germline gives CDR1 SGHTA, CDR2 FQGNSA. J was trimmed by 4 bases and V by 0 bases; bases with no gene match: 2. The CDR3 here is CASSLAASGYEQYF. In nucleotides, the CDR3 is TGTGCCAGCAGCTTAGCGGCTAGCGGGTACGAGCAGTACTTC.

This chain connects TRBV2 to TRBJ2-7; D remains unclear. The CDR3 runs 12 residues. Germline V lookup: CDR1 SNHLY, CDR2 FYNNEI. With 3 bases removed from V and 7 bases from J, the gap between germline ends came to 10 bases. This CDR3 is CASSDWLREQYF. CDR3 in DNA: TGTGCCAGCAGTGACTGGCTGCGAGAGCAGTACTTC.

The chain recombines TRBV15 with TRBJ2-7; D assignment may be TRBD1 or TRBD2 (5 bases each). In germline, CDR1 is LNHNV, CDR2 YYDKDF (reference sequence). V was trimmed by 2 bases and J by 0 bases, leaving 14 bases between them. This CDR3 contains 16 residues. The CDR3 here is CATSRQDIGTSYEQYF. The DNA of the CDR3 is TGTGCCACCAGCAGACAAGACATAGGGACCTCCTACGAGCAGTACTTC.

The chain carries TRBV30 and TRBJ2-2; D is unresolved. The V gene's germline CDR1 is GTSNPN and CDR2 SVGIG (reference sequence). CDR3 length equals 11 residues. V lost 3 bases, J lost 8 bases, and 7 bases lay in between. The CDR3 protein is CAWSLSGELFF. In nucleotides, the CDR3 is TGTGCCTGGAGCCTCTCTGGGGAGCTGTTTTTT.

The J gene is TRBJ1-5, the V gene TRBV10-2, with a weak D call TRBD1 (6 bases). Germline V gene sequence: CDR1 WSHSY, CDR2 SAAADI. Trimming removed 0 bases from V and 2 bases from J, with 23 bases in between. This CDR3 is 20 amino acids long. CDR3 loop: CASSESFVGGGLVGNQPQHF. CDR3 DNA: TGCGCCAGCAGTGAGTCCTTCGTAGGGGGGGGTCTGGTCGGCAATCAGCCCCAGCATTTT.

V and J are TRBV11-1 and TRBJ2-7; D uncertain. The germline gives CDR1 SGHAT, CDR2 FQDESV (reference sequence). CDR3 size: 14 residues. V lost 3 bases and J lost 6, with 15 bases in between. CDR3 in amino acids: CASSLGLGGSEQYF. In nucleotides, the CDR3 is TGTGCCAGCAGCTTGGGCCTAGGTGGCTCCGAGCAGTACTTC.

The CDR3 loop is CASSQTYNSPLHF. The CDR3 nucleotides read TGTGCCAGCAGCCAAACTTATAATTCACCCCTCCACTTT. This sequence joins TRBV11-3 and TRBJ1-6; no definite D call. This CDR3 is 13 amino acids long. V lost 5 bases, J lost 4 bases, and 6 bases lay in between. Per the germline V gene, CDR1 is SGHNT and CDR2 is YENEEA.

The chain combines TRBV11-2 with TRBJ2-1, with a possible D match to TRBD1 (6 bases). The CDR3 is made up of 15 amino acids. With 4 bases removed from V and 0 bases from J, the gap between germline ends came to 10 bases. Germline loops: CDR1 SGHAT, CDR2 FQNNGV. The CDR3 DNA is TGTGCCAGCAGCTCCCAGGGGAGCTCCTACAATGAGCAGTTCTTC. Translating it yields CASSSQGSSYNEQFF. Together with reference TRBV11-2 and TRBJ2-1, the CDR3 gives the full variable domain: EAGVAQSPRYKIIEKRQSVAFWCNPISGHATLYWYQQILGQGPKLLIQFQNNGVVDDSQLPKDRFSAERLKGVDSTLKIQPAKLEDSAVYLCASSSQGSSYNEQFFGPGTRLTVL.

This clone is a singleton in its sample. The chain has TRBV6-6 and TRBJ1-2, with D possibly being TRBD1 (6 bases). The CDR3 is 14 amino acids. The germline CDR1 and CDR2 sequences are MNHNY and SVGAGI (reference sequence). Trimming removed 5 bases from V and 4 bases from J, with 14 bases in between. The CDR3 reads CASSKPGDFYGYTF. CDR3 nucleotide sequence: TGTGCCAGCAGTAAACCAGGGGACTTCTATGGCTACACCTTC.

This sequence joins TRBV15 and TRBJ2-3, with unresolved D. Trimming took off 1 base at V and 8 bases at J, with 13 bases between the two ends. The CDR3 consists of 14 residues. In germline, CDR1 is LNHNV, CDR2 YYDKDF (reference sequence). DNA of the CDR3: TGTGCCACCAGCAGAGGGTGGGATATGGGTACGCAGTATTTT. Translating it yields CATSRGWDMGTQYF.

This clone was seen a single time. The rearrangement joins TRBV18 to TRBJ2-1, with 11 bases that match TRBD2. Trimming cost V 6 bases and J 0 bases; bases outside gene matches: 13. Per germline, CDR1 KGHSH and CDR2 LQKENI. The CDR3 has 19 residues. CDR3: CASSPRTSGPLSSYNEQFF. Here the CDR3 DNA reads TGTGCCAGCTCTCCCCGGACTAGCGGGCCGTTAAGCTCCTACAATGAGCAGTTCTTC.

The CDR3 loop reads CASSIHRDMYTEAFF. The CDR3 nucleotides are TGTGCCAGCAGCATCCACAGGGATATGTACACTGAAGCTTTCTTT. The V and J genes are TRBV21-1 and TRBJ1-1; TRBD1, the table's D call, lacks a check against the DNA. TRBV21-1 is a documented pseudogene. The CDR3 contains 15 residues.

CDR3 sequence (DNA): TGTGCCAGCAGCTCTGGACGCATCGGTGACTATCAGCCCCAGCATTTT. It encodes CASSSGRIGDYQPQHF. The V and J genes are TRBV28 and TRBJ1-5; D unresolved. CDR1 is MDHEN and CDR2 is SYDVKM in the germline V gene. The V end was cut by 6 bases, the J end by 5 bases, with 20 bases between. This CDR3 is built from 16 residues. Combining the CDR3 with reference TRBV28 and TRBJ1-5 gives the whole variable domain DVKVTQSSRYLVKRTGEKVFLECVQDMDHENMFWYRQDPGLGLRLIYFSYDVKMKEKGDIPEGYSVSREKKERFSLILESASTNQTSMYLCASSSGRIGDYQPQHFGDGTRLSIL.

This sequence joins TRBV2 and TRBJ1-3; D remains ambiguous. Germline V gives CDR1 SNHLY, CDR2 FYNNEI. Trimming pared 5 bases from V and 0 bases from J, leaving 2 bases between. The CDR3 extends over 12 amino acids. The CDR3 spells CASSNSGNTIYF. CDR3 sequence (DNA): TGTGCCAGCAGTAACTCTGGAAACACCATATATTTT.

V gene TRBV27 combines with J gene TRBJ2-5, with 7 positions matching TRBD2. After removal of 3 bases from V and 4 bases from J, the junction contained 5 bases not matched to a gene. There are 14 residues in the CDR3. Germline loops: CDR1 MNHEY, CDR2 SMNVEV (reference sequence). The CDR3 loop reads CASSFRGSGETQYF. The CDR3 nucleotides read TGTGCCAGCAGTTTCCGCGGGAGCGGAGAGACCCAGTACTTC.

The chain uses TRBV28 and TRBJ2-7, with D unclear. V was pared by 2 bases and J by 0 bases, with 8 bases between. This CDR3 has 14 residues. The V gene's germline CDR1 is MDHEN and CDR2 SYDVKM. Here the CDR3 reads CASSLPLTSYEQYF. In nucleotides, the CDR3 is TGTGCCAGCAGTTTACCCCTGACCTCCTACGAGCAGTACTTC.

The J gene is TRBJ1-2, the V gene TRBV27; 7 bases agree with TRBD1. V gave up 5 bases and J gave up 8 bases; unmatched junction bases: 8. CDR1 and CDR2 from the germline V gene are MNHEY and SMNVEV (reference sequence). The CDR3 sequence is 13 residues long. CDR3 nucleotide sequence: TGTGCCAGCAGTCCAACAGGGGCCAAGGGCTACACCTTC. Encoded protein: CASSPTGAKGYTF.

V and J are TRBV20-1 and TRBJ2-3, with D hard to call. The germline V gene has CDR1 DFQATT and CDR2 SNEGSKA (reference sequence). V lost 6 bases, J lost 4 bases, and 8 bases lay in between. The CDR3 sequence is 11 residues long. CDR3 region: CSARIPDTQYF. DNA of the CDR3: TGCAGTGCCCGAATTCCAGATACGCAGTATTTT.

V is TRBV5-1 and J is TRBJ2-3, with D possibly being TRBD2 (5 bases). This CDR3 has 13 amino acids. V was cut by 2 bases and J by 4 bases, with 8 bases left in between. Germline CDR1 is SGHRS and CDR2 is YFSETQ. CDR3 sequence: CASSLRTADTQYF. Written as DNA, the CDR3 is TGCGCCAGCAGCTTACGGACTGCAGATACGCAGTATTTT.